This record concerns one T cell receptor (beta chain) sequence. CDR1 and CDR2 from the germline V gene are LNHDA and SQIVND (reference sequence). The V end lost 3 bases, the J end lost 7 bases, and 10 bases lay between the germline ends. CDR3 length: 13 amino acids. TCR beta CDR3 regions were amplified from RNA. HTBI primers were employed in a first-round RT-PCR of the TCR CDR3. TCRdb re-called the multiplex PCR reads through MiXCR, storing one row per CDR3 protein. The table includes some 340,000 distinct CDR3 sequences, roughly an eighth detected once. The data were obtained in a study of T cells in Graves' hyperthyroidism and ophthalmopathy. Lactation, pregnancy, other autoimmune disease or uncontrolled infection excluded patients. Each diagnosis was grounded in clinical symptoms, serum thyroxine and TRAb, thyroid ultrasound, and orbital computed tomography.

The specimen sequenced was blood. The genes are TRBV19 and TRBJ1-5; possible D gene TRBD1, 6 bases. The TCR originated in a woman aged 40 to 50 with Graves' ophthalmopathy. CDR3 coding DNA: TGTGCCAGTAGTATCAGGGGAGAACAGCCCCAGCATTTT. This translates into CASSIRGEQPQHF.